This passage covers 27 T cell receptor beta chains from one sample sequenced in a study of beta chain features in type 1 diabetes. The antigens these receptors bind are not known. Findings and caveats of the study: Among all four CD4+ subsets, Type 1 diabetes patients had TCRB CDR3s that were moderately but significantly shorter.

Since all of the isolated RNA was reverse transcribed, expressed TCRB transcripts were what got sequenced. Using immunoSEQ multiplex PCR, the repertoire was profiled, and TCRdb retains in-frame clones only, with some absent. The table has 140,000 or so clones, more than 10% seen once. The sample consisted of central memory CD4+ T cells from blood. The receptor set was obtained from a man aged 18-30 years with type 1 diabetes.

The V gene is TRBV7-2, the J gene TRBJ1-1; 8 bases line up with TRBD1. The V and J ends lost 3 bases and 5 bases, in that order; junction bases with no gene match: 14. Per germline, CDR1 SGHTA and CDR2 FQGNSA. CDR3 length: 17 amino acids. In DNA, the CDR3 is TGTGCCAGCAGCTTCGCCACTCTGGCAGGGGGCGGAACTGAAGCTTTCTTT. This encodes CASSFATLAGGGTEAFF.

V is TRBV9 and J is TRBJ2-3; 9 nucleotides align to TRBD2. Germline CDR1 SGDLS, CDR2 YYNGEE. J gave up 6 bases and V 0 bases, and 2 bases lay outside the gene matches. The length of the CDR3 is 14 residues. CDR3 in DNA: TGTGCCAGCAGCGTAGGCCTAGCGGGGGATACGCAGTATTTT. This codes for CASSVGLAGDTQYF.

The V call is TRBV4-1, the J call TRBJ2-3; 13 bases align to TRBD2. V lost 4 bases and J lost 1; bases outside the gene matches: 5. This CDR3 spans 17 amino acids. Germline assignment: CDR1 MGHRA and CDR2 YSYEKL. CDR3 residues: CASSPGLAGPGTDTQYF. Here the CDR3 DNA reads TGCGCCAGCAGCCCGGGACTAGCGGGACCTGGCACAGATACGCAGTATTTT.

This clone was counted once. The genes are TRBV5-1 and TRBJ1-5; D possibly corresponds to TRBD1 (5 bases). The CDR3 totals 15 residues. V lost 4 bases, J lost 4 bases, and 15 bases lay in between. CDR1 SGHRS and CDR2 YFSETQ come from the germline V gene. Here the CDR3 reads CASSPSGVRNQPQHF. In nucleotides, the CDR3 is TGCGCCAGCAGCCCCTCGGGGGTAAGGAATCAGCCCCAGCATTTT.

This clone was observed a few times. CDR3 nucleotide sequence: TGTGCCAGCAGTCGGACCGAGGAAATTGAAGCTTTCTTT. Amino acids: CASSRTEEIEAFF. The chain links TRBV27 to TRBJ1-1; D gene uncertain. Germline V gene lookup returns CDR1 MNHEY and CDR2 SMNVEV (reference sequence). V lost 5 bases to trimming and J lost 7 bases, with 14 bases between them. The CDR3 contains 13 residues.

The rearrangement joins TRBV30 to TRBJ1-1; 9 bases fit TRBD1. The germline gives CDR1 GTSNPN, CDR2 SVGIG (reference sequence). The V gene end was trimmed by 2 bases and the J gene end by 5 bases; junction bases not matched to a gene: 6. There are 14 residues in the CDR3. The CDR3 DNA reads TGTGCCTGGAGTACACAGGGGGCGATGACTGAAGCTTTCTTT. Translated, it gives CAWSTQGAMTEAFF.

This clone was seen a few times. V gene TRBV5-1 combines with J gene TRBJ1-2; a weak D match, TRBD1 (5 bases). CDR1 and CDR2 (germline): SGHRS, YFSETQ. Deletions cut 2 bases from V and 1 base from J, with 15 bases between. The CDR3 consists of 16 residues. In DNA form, the CDR3 reads TGCGCCAGCAGCTTATTACAGGTCCCCAATAACTATGGCTACACCTTC. Its protein product is CASSLLQVPNNYGYTF.

This clone was found a few times. The same CDR3 can be traced to other DNA sequences in this sample. The CDR3 nucleotides read TGTGCCAGCAGCCGCTCCTACGAGCAGTACTTC. It encodes CASSRSYEQYF. The V call is TRBV11-2, the J call TRBJ2-7; D is undetermined. The CDR3 sequence is 11 residues long. CDR1 and CDR2 from the germline V gene are SGHAT and FQNNGV. V was cut by 5 bases and J by 0 bases, with 2 bases left in between.

The chain uses TRBV18 and TRBJ1-2; 8 bases align to TRBD1. V trimming: 3 bases; J trimming: 6 bases; junction bases outside the gene matches: 9. CDR1 is KGHSH and CDR2 is LQKENI in the germline V gene. The CDR3 runs 15 residues. CDR3: CASSPTRTGPDGYTF. CDR3 bases: TGTGCCAGCTCACCCACTAGGACAGGGCCGGATGGCTACACCTTC.

This rearrangement joins TRBV5-1 to TRBJ1-6, with D maybe TRBD1 (5 bases). Trimming stripped 4 bases from V and 8 bases from J, with 10 bases between. This CDR3 region has 13 residues. CDR1 SGHRS and CDR2 YFSETQ come from the germline V gene. CDR3 loop: CASSQTTDSPLHF. For the CDR3, the DNA is TGCGCCAGCAGCCAAACGACAGATTCACCCCTCCACTTT.

This chain uses TRBV5-1 with TRBJ2-5; perhaps TRBD2 as D (6 bases). The CDR3 runs 16 residues. The V end lost 1 base, the J end lost 0 bases, and 13 bases lay between the germline ends. From germline, CDR1 is SGHRS and CDR2 YFSETQ. The CDR3 bases are TGCGCCAGCAGCTTGTCCGGAGGGTCGTACCAAGAGACCCAGTACTTC. Its translation is CASSLSGGSYQETQYF.

The chain joins TRBV25-1 to TRBJ2-5, with D perhaps given as TRBD1 or TRBD2 (5 bases each). V lost 11 bases to trimming and J lost 4 bases, with 23 bases between them. Per germline, CDR1 MGHDK and CDR2 SYGVNS. The CDR3 loop spans 15 amino acids. The CDR3 spells CARRDPGLRGETQYF. The CDR3 DNA reads as TGTGCCCGCCGAGACCCGGGGTTGAGGGGAGAGACCCAGTACTTC.

The rearrangement links TRBV7-9 to TRBJ2-7; perhaps TRBD2 as D (5 bases). The CDR3 is 12 amino acids. Trimming removed 5 bases from V and 5 bases from J, with 10 bases in between. Germline CDR1 reads SEHNR; CDR2 reads FQNEAQ (reference sequence). In nucleotides, the CDR3 is TGTGCCAGCAGCCTACCGGAGGACGAGCAGTACTTC. Amino acid sequence: CASSLPEDEQYF.

This clone was observed a few times. The rearrangement joins TRBV6-5 to TRBJ1-3, with D uncertain. Looked up from germline, CDR1 is MNHEY and CDR2 is SVGAGI. V was pared by 4 bases and J by 0 bases, with 10 bases between. The length of the CDR3 is 15 residues. The CDR3 DNA reads as TGTGCCAGCAGTTTATCAGGATTCTCTGGAAACACCATATATTTT. As protein: CASSLSGFSGNTIYF.

This clone was picked up a small number of times. The CDR3 region has the DNA TGTGCCAGCAGCTTAGATCGGTGGGCAACTAATGAAAAACTGTTTTTT. It is translated as CASSLDRWATNEKLFF. The chain uses TRBV7-2 and TRBJ1-4; D unresolved. The CDR3 consists of 16 residues. V lost 1 base to trimming and J lost 0 bases, with 9 bases between them. From germline, CDR1 is SGHTA and CDR2 FQGNSA.

The chain uses TRBV19 and TRBJ2-3, with unresolved D. Germline V CDR1 and CDR2: LNHDA, SQIVND (reference sequence). The CDR3 is 12 residues long. Trimming removed 3 bases at V and 4 bases at J, with 5 bases between. CDR3 protein: CASSISSDTQYF. CDR3 nucleotides: TGTGCCAGTAGTATCAGCTCAGATACGCAGTATTTT.

The chain combines TRBV2 with TRBJ1-6; TRBD1 is a possible D gene (5 bases). This CDR3 region has 16 residues. With 8 bases removed from V and 6 bases from J, the gap between germline ends came to 20 bases. CDR1 and CDR2 (germline): SNHLY, FYNNEI. CDR3 DNA: TGTGCCAGCGGAGTTTCCGGGGCACCCTTTAATTCACCCCTCCACTTT. It yields the protein CASGVSGAPFNSPLHF.

This clone has more than one count but fewer than ten. The chain recombines TRBV5-1 with TRBJ2-3; maybe TRBD1 (5 bases). The CDR3 has 16 amino acids. Germline CDR1 reads SGHRS; CDR2 reads YFSETQ. V lost 7 bases and J lost 2, with 20 bases in between. CDR3 bases: TGCGCCAGCGTCGGTGGGGCAGCCGGTCCCACAGATACGCAGTATTTT. Translating it yields CASVGGAAGPTDTQYF.

In this sample, this clone turned up a few times. V and J are TRBV7-2 and TRBJ1-1; D may be TRBD1 (5 bases). Looked up from germline, CDR1 is SGHTA and CDR2 is FQGNSA. The V and J ends lost 5 bases and 5 bases respectively, with 15 bases between them. The CDR3 totals 14 residues. The CDR3 loop is CASSQVVGHTEAFF. CDR3 nucleotides: TGTGCCAGCAGCCAGGTGGTTGGACATACTGAAGCTTTCTTT.

This clone was seen more than once but under ten times. The CDR3 DNA follows: TGTGCCATCAGTGCGCCCGGGCGGCAGACTATGGGCTACACCTTC. This translates into CAISAPGRQTMGYTF. The gene calls are TRBV10-3 and TRBJ1-2; no firm D call. This CDR3 spans 15 amino acids. V shed 4 bases and J shed 8 bases, with 20 bases lying between them. Germline assignment: CDR1 ENHRY and CDR2 SYGVKD.

This clone showed up just a few times. The chain uses TRBV7-2 and TRBJ2-1; 8 bases match TRBD2. CDR1 is SGHTA and CDR2 is FQGNSA in the germline V gene. CDR3 size: 15 residues. The V segment lost 5 bases and the J segment 3 bases; nucleotides outside the gene matches: 6. For the CDR3, the DNA is TGTGCCAGCAGCAAGGTAGCGGGGTTCTACAATGAGCAGTTCTTC. Protein product: CASSKVAGFYNEQFF.

This clone came up many times. The V call is TRBV13, the J call TRBJ1-1; TRBD1 matches at 11 bases. This CDR3 is 16 amino acids long. Germline values: CDR1 PRHDT, CDR2 FYEKMQ (reference sequence). The V gene end was trimmed by 5 bases and the J gene end by 4 bases; junction bases not matched to a gene: 9. CDR3 region: CASSRTGGMMGTEAFF. For the CDR3, the DNA is TGTGCCAGCAGCCGGACAGGGGGCATGATGGGCACTGAAGCTTTCTTT.

This clone was detected a few times. V gene TRBV20-1 combines with J gene TRBJ1-1; no clear D gene. The CDR3 is 11 residues long. Trimming left V 6 bases short and J 5 bases short, with 10 bases between. CDR1 is DFQATT and CDR2 is SNEGSKA in the germline V gene (reference sequence). CDR3 loop: CSAPEDTEAFF. The CDR3 region has the DNA TGCAGTGCGCCCGAGGATACTGAAGCTTTCTTT.

This chain uses TRBV10-2 with TRBJ2-7; 9 bases are a match to TRBD1. J was trimmed by 0 bases and V by 3 bases; bases with no gene match: 6. The CDR3 covers 16 residues. Germline CDR1 WSHSY, CDR2 SAAADI. CDR3 bases: TGCGCCAGCAGTGAACCCGCGGGACAGGGCTCCTACGAGCAGTACTTC. Protein: CASSEPAGQGSYEQYF.

The count of this clone is one. The gene calls are TRBV6-1 and TRBJ2-3; D remains ambiguous. The CDR3 loop spans 16 amino acids. V was clipped by 3 bases and J by 0 bases, with 13 bases between them. The germline V gene has CDR1 MNHNS and CDR2 SASEGT. DNA for the CDR3: TGTGCCAGCAGTGAGAATGGCTTTCATAGCACAGATACGCAGTATTTT. It encodes CASSENGFHSTDTQYF.

J is TRBJ2-3 and V is TRBV5-1; D remains unclear. The V gene lost 0 bases and the J gene lost 3 bases, with 14 bases spanning the gap. Germline lookup yields CDR1 SGHRS and CDR2 YFSETQ. There are 16 residues in the CDR3. This CDR3 is CASSLVNSHSTDTQYF. CDR3 coding DNA: TGCGCCAGCAGCTTGGTAAACAGTCATTCTACAGATACGCAGTATTTT.

The genes are TRBV11-1 and TRBJ2-5; D ambiguous. The CDR3 runs to 12 residues. Between the trimmed V and J ends, which lost 1 base and 0 bases, there was a span of 0 bases. The germline CDR1 and CDR2 sequences are SGHAT and FQDESV (reference sequence). CDR3 sequence (DNA): TGTGCCAGCAGCTTAGACCAAGAGACCCAGTACTTC. Its translation: CASSLDQETQYF.